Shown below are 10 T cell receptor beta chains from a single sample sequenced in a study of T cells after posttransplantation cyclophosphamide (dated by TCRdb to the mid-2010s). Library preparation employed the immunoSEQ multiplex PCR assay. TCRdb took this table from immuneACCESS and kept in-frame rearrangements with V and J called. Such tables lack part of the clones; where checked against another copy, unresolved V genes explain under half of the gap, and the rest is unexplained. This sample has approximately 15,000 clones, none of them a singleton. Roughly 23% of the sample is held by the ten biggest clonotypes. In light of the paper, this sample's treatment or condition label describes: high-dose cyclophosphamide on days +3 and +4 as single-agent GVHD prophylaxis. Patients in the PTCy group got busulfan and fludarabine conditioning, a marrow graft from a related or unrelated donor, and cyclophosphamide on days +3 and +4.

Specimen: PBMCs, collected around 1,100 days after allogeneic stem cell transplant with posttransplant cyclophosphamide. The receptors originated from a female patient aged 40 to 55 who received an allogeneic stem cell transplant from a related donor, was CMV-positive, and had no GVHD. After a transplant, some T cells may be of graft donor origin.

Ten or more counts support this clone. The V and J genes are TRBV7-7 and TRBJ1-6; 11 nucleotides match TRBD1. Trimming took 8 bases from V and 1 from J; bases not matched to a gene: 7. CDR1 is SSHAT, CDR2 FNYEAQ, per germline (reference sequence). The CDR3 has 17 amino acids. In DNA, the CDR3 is TGTGCCAGCCGCGGACAGGGGGCAGAGTCCTATAATTCACCCCTCCACTTT. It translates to CASRGQGAESYNSPLHF.

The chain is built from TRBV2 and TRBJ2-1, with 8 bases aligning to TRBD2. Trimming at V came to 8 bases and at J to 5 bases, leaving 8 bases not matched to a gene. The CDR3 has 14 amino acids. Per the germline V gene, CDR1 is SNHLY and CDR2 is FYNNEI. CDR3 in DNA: TGTGCCAGCCCGGCGCGGGGGGCTCACAATGAGCAGTTCTTC. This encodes CASPARGAHNEQFF.

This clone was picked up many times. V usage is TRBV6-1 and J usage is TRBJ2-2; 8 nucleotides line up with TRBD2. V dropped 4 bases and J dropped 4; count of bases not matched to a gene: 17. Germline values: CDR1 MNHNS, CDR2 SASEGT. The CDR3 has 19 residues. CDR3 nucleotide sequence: TGTGCCAGCAGTGGTCCCCCACCGGGGGGGGGCCGTGGCACCGGGGAGCTGTTTTTT. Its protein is CASSGPPPGGGRGTGELFF.

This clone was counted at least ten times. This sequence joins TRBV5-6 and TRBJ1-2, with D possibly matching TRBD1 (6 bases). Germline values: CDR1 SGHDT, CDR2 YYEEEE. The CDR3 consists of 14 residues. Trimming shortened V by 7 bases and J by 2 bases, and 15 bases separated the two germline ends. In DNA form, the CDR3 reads TGTGCCAGCTCCTCAGGGGCGATCAACTATGGCTACACCTTC. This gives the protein CASSSGAINYGYTF.

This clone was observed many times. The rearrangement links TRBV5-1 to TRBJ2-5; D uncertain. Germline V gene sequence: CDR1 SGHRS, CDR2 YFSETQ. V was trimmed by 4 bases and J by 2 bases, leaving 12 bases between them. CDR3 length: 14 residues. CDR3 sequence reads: CASSLIGDQETQYF. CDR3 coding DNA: TGCGCCAGCAGCCTGATAGGAGATCAAGAGACCCAGTACTTC.

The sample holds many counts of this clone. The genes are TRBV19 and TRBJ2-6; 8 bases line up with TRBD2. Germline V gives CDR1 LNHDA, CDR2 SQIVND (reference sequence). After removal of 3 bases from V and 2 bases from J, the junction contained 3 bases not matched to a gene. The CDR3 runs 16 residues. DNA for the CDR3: TGTGCCAGTAGTATCGGGGGGGTTGCTGGGGCCAACGTCCTGACTTTC. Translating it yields CASSIGGVAGANVLTF.

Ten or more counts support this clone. The DNA for the CDR3 is TGTGCCAGCAGCCCCGGACAGTCAGCCCACGAGCAGTACTTC. Protein product: CASSPGQSAHEQYF. The chain joins TRBV5-4 to TRBJ2-7; D is possibly TRBD1 (6 bases). From germline, CDR1 is SGHNT and CDR2 YYREEE (reference sequence). V lost 4 bases and J 5 bases, leaving 16 bases between the germline ends. The CDR3 is made up of 14 amino acids.

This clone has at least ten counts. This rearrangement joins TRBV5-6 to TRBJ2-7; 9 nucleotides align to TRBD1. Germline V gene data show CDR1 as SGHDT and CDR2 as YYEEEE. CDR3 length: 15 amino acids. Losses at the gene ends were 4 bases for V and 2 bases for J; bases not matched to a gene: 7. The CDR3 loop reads CASSPRQGGTYEQYF. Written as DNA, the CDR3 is TGTGCCAGCAGCCCTAGACAGGGGGGGACCTACGAGCAGTACTTC.

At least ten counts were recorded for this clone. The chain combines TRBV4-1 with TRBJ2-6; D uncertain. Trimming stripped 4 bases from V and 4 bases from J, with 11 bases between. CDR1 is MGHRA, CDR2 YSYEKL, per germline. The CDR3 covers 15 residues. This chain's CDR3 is CASSPVFGGANVLTF. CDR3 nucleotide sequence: TGCGCCAGCAGCCCGGTATTCGGGGGGGCCAACGTCCTGACTTTC.

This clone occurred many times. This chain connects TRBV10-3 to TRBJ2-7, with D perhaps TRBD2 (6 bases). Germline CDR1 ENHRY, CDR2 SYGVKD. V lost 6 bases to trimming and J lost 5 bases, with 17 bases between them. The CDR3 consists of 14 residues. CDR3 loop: CAISPGLGLDEQYF. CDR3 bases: TGTGCCATCAGCCCGGGACTTGGTTTGGACGAGCAGTACTTC.